This entry is about one TCR beta chain. Per the germline V gene, CDR1 is MDHEN and CDR2 is SYDVKM. The CDR3 covers 16 residues. V lost 4 bases and J lost 3; bases outside the gene matches: 12. These data are taken from a study of blood T cell repertoires in COVID-19. In the authors' workflow: Estimation of nucleated cell counts relied on the amplification of reference gene primers. Clones were read by immunoSEQ multiplex PCR, and TCRdb kept only the in-frame ones, dropping some. V and J calls and clone size are those listed in that table; D and trimming were worked out from the DNA. This table has roughly 200,000 clones, around 85% appearing once. Participants were aged about 18 to 89 years, lived in 24 US areas, and enrolled virtually. In assigning cohorts, the study relied on participant-reported clinical history. Donors in Cohort 3 who had recovered were those with two negative PCRs, healthcare professional clearance, or resolution of their symptoms.

Input material: PBMCs or T cells enriched from blood (not recorded which). The chain carries TRBV28 and TRBJ2-7; 7 nucleotides agree with TRBD2. The receptor comes from a man in his forties who had recovered from COVID-19. The chain's CDR3 is CASSSPVGGGRYEQYF. CDR3 DNA: TGTGCCAGCAGTTCCCCGGTGGGGGGAGGGCGCTACGAGCAGTACTTC.